Listed below are T cell receptor beta chains from one sample, sequenced in a study of cytomegalovirus exposure and HLA in healthy donors. Clones were read by immunoSEQ multiplex PCR, and TCRdb kept only the in-frame ones, dropping some. The sample shows around 96,000 clones, around 64% of them seen only once. The sequencing sample was made of PBMCs. These TCRs come from a man in his fifties or sixties in good health and CMV-seronegative. CDR3s include the opening cysteine and the closing phenylalanine or tryptophan. The order of the fields is J gene, V gene, clone size, D gene, CDR3 DNA, CDR3 protein. The D gene is left open where the match is weak. Size is omitted from some rows. Given values are once, few, many or a class for expanded clones.

TRBJ1-1 | TRBV5-4 | . | . | TGTGCCAGCAGCCTAACTTCCCCCCCGAACACTGAAGCTTTCTTT | CASSLTSPPNTEAFF
TRBJ2-7 | TRBV5-4 | . | . | TGTGCCAGCAGTCTCATGTCCTCCGAGCAGTACTTC | CASSLMSSEQYF
TRBJ2-5 | TRBV2 | . | TRBD1 | TGTGCCACACAGGGGCCGGGGGAGACCCAGTACTTC | CATQGPGETQYF
TRBJ2-7 | TRBV5-1 | . | TRBD2 | TGCGCCAGCAGCTTCACTAGCGGGAGCTACGAGCAGTACTTC | CASSFTSGSYEQYF
TRBJ1-6 | TRBV10-1 | . | . | TGCGCCAGCAGTGAGGCAGGGCCCAATTCACCCCTCCACTTT | CASSEAGPNSPLHF
TRBJ1-5 | TRBV29-1 | . | . | TGCAGCGCCGAGGGCCCGGATGGGCCCCAGCATTTT | CSAEGPDGPQHF
TRBJ1-2 | TRBV27 | . | . | TGTGCCAGCAGGAGGTTGGGGCAGGCCCTAGGAGCTAACTATGGCTACACCTTC | CASRRLGQALGANYGYTF
TRBJ2-1 | TRBV5-4 | . | TRBD1 | TGTGCCAGCAGGCCCGGGACAGGGGAGTCCGATGAGCAGTTCTTC | CASRPGTGESDEQFF
TRBJ2-5 | TRBV7-9 | . | TRBD1 | TGTGCCAGCAGCCAGGGGGTCTACGGTGAGACCCAGTACTTC | CASSQGVYGETQYF
TRBJ2-3 | TRBV15 | . | . | TGTGCCACCAGAGACAGCAGCACAGATACGCAGTATTTT | CATRDSSTDTQYF
TRBJ2-6 | TRBV27 | few | . | TGTGCCAGCAGTTCTCTCTCTGGGGCCAACGTCCTGACTTTC | CASSSLSGANVLTF
TRBJ1-1 | TRBV11-2 | few | . | TGTGCCAGCAGCTTAGGCAGGGAGAACACTGAAGCTTTCTTT | CASSLGRENTEAFF